Each of the 27 T cell receptor beta chains below was sequenced from the same sample in a study of cytomegalovirus exposure and HLA in healthy donors. The PCR had 60 Vbeta and 13 Jbeta primers. Clones were sequenced by immunoSEQ multiplex PCR, and TCRdb holds only the in-frame ones, with some missing. This table has around 150,000 clones, roughly 65% appearing once. Sequencing input: PBMCs. The receptors were gathered from a man aged 18 to 30 in good health and CMV-seropositive.

The chain uses TRBV11-2 and TRBJ1-1, with TRBD1 matching over 7 bases. Germline V lookup: CDR1 SGHAT, CDR2 FQNNGV. J was trimmed by 7 bases and V by 5 bases; bases with no gene match: 7. The CDR3 has 13 amino acids. The CDR3 DNA sequence: TGTGCCAGCAGCCCCCCCGGACAGGTTGAAGCTTTCTTT. Translating it yields CASSPPGQVEAFF.

This clone was seen a single time. The genes are TRBV21-1 and TRBJ2-7; the table names TRBD2, a call not compared with the DNA. TRBV21-1 is recorded as a pseudogene. There are 15 residues in the CDR3. CDR3 in amino acids: CASSNSRESSYEQYV. In DNA, the CDR3 is TGTGCCAGCAGCAACTCGCGGGAAAGCTCCTACGAGCAGTACGTC.

This clone appeared once. The J gene is TRBJ2-1, the V gene TRBV30; a weak D match, TRBD2 (7 bases). The CDR3 contains 15 residues. Germline V gives CDR1 GTSNPN, CDR2 SVGIG (reference sequence). Deletions cut 0 bases from V and 4 bases from J, with 13 bases between. For the CDR3, the DNA is TGTGCCTGGAGTGTTCTCAGGGGAGGGTACAATGAGCAGTTCTTC. It encodes CAWSVLRGGYNEQFF.

This chain links TRBV18 with TRBJ1-1; D uncertain. This CDR3 is 11 amino acids long. V lost 5 bases, J lost 11 bases, and 12 bases lay in between. Per the germline V gene, CDR1 is KGHSH and CDR2 is LQKENI. CDR3 DNA: TGTGCCAGCTCAGATGGGAGCTTGGCTTTCTTT. As protein: CASSDGSLAFF.

This clone was found a few times. The chain is built from TRBV9 and TRBJ1-1; D may be TRBD1 (6 bases). Deletions cut 3 bases from V and 8 bases from J, with 20 bases between. CDR3 length: 15 residues. Per germline, CDR1 SGDLS and CDR2 YYNGEE. The CDR3 spells CASSAAAGASSEAFF. DNA for the CDR3: TGTGCCAGCAGCGCTGCGGCGGGGGCCAGCTCGGAAGCTTTCTTT.

The V call is TRBV27, the J call TRBJ2-1, with 8 bases matching TRBD2. This CDR3 region has 15 residues. V was pared by 4 bases and J by 4 bases, with 6 bases of the junction left unmatched. The germline V gene has CDR1 MNHEY and CDR2 SMNVEV (reference sequence). The CDR3 sequence: CASSSGTSNYNEQFF. CDR3 nucleotide sequence: TGTGCCAGCAGTTCAGGGACTAGTAATTACAATGAGCAGTTCTTC.

The V and J genes are TRBV25-1 and TRBJ2-7; 10 bases line up with TRBD1. The V gene's germline CDR1 is MGHDK and CDR2 SYGVNS. The CDR3 consists of 14 residues. Losses at the gene ends were 4 bases for V and 6 bases for J; bases not matched to a gene: 6. Here the CDR3 reads CASSARGTGAEQYV. The CDR3 nucleotides are TGTGCCAGCAGTGCGAGGGGGACAGGGGCCGAGCAGTACGTC.

This chain connects TRBV4-2 to TRBJ2-5, with D perhaps matching TRBD2 (6 bases). V lost 0 bases and J lost 1, with 9 bases in between. The V gene's germline CDR1 is LGHNA and CDR2 YNFKEQ. There are 15 residues in the CDR3. The CDR3: CASSQEGGSQETQYF. The CDR3 coding sequence is TGTGCCAGCAGCCAAGAGGGGGGTAGCCAAGAGACCCAGTACTTC.

The chain combines TRBV6-5 with TRBJ1-3; the D gene is possibly TRBD1 (5 bases). The V and J ends lost 0 bases and 2 bases respectively, with 8 bases between them. The CDR3 contains 15 residues. Germline CDR1 reads MNHEY; CDR2 reads SVGAGI. The CDR3: CASSYSPGAGNTIYF. CDR3 DNA sequence: TGTGCCAGCAGTTACTCGCCGGGGGCTGGAAACACCATATATTTT.

The V call is TRBV7-6, the J call TRBJ1-3, with D possibly matching TRBD1 (5 bases). Germline V gene data show CDR1 as SGHVS and CDR2 as FNYEAQ. V was pared by 1 base and J by 4 bases, with 11 bases between. The CDR3 length is 15 residues. The CDR3 sequence: CASSLGRGTGNTIYF. CDR3 coding DNA: TGTGCCAGCAGCTTAGGGAGGGGTACGGGAAACACCATATATTTT.

The chain combines TRBV19 with TRBJ2-3; no reliable D call. V lost 4 bases and J lost 2, with 4 bases in between. CDR3 length equals 12 residues. From germline, CDR1 is LNHDA and CDR2 SQIVND (reference sequence). Written as DNA, the CDR3 is TGTGCCAGTAGTACCTACACAGATACGCAGTATTTT. Residues: CASSTYTDTQYF.

This clone was seen a handful of times. The chain couples TRBV5-1 to TRBJ2-1, with a weak D call TRBD1 (6 bases). The CDR3 is made up of 15 amino acids. Germline V gene data show CDR1 as SGHRS and CDR2 as YFSETQ. Trimming cost V 0 bases and J 5 bases, with 12 bases left between them. The CDR3 DNA reads as TGCGCCAGCAGCTTGGACAGGGTAAGGAACAATGAGCAGTTCTTC. Translating it yields CASSLDRVRNNEQFF. The full variable domain, in which reference TRBV5-1 and TRBJ2-1 provide the parts outside the CDR3, is KAGVTQTPRYLIKTRGQQVTLSCSPISGHRSVSWYQQTPGQGLQFLFEYFSETQRNKGNFPGRFSGRQFSNSRSEMNVSTLELGDSALYLCASSLDRVRNNEQFFGPGTRLTVL.

The chain has TRBV15 and TRBJ1-1, with D possibly matching TRBD1 (6 bases). The CDR3 contains 15 residues. Trimming stripped 5 bases from V and 3 bases from J, with 16 bases between. Germline V CDR1 and CDR2: LNHNV, YYDKDF (reference sequence). The CDR3: CATSDLGTPDTEAFF. For the CDR3, the DNA is TGTGCCACCAGCGACCTAGGGACACCGGACACTGAAGCTTTCTTT. The complete variable domain, with remaining parts taken from reference TRBV15 and TRBJ1-1, reads DAMVIQNPRYQVTQFGKPVTLSCSQTLNHNVMYWYQQKSSQAPKLLFHYYDKDFNNEADTPDNFQSRRPNTSFCFLDIRSPGLGDTAMYLCATSDLGTPDTEAFFGQGTRLTVV.

The V and J genes are TRBV5-1 and TRBJ1-2, with 9 nucleotides matching TRBD1. After removal of 4 bases from V and 5 bases from J, the junction contained 6 bases not matched to a gene. This CDR3 is 14 amino acids long. Germline V gene sequence: CDR1 SGHRS, CDR2 YFSETQ. DNA for the CDR3: TGCGCCAGCAGCCCCGGACAGGGGTCGTATGGCTACACCTTC. It yields the protein CASSPGQGSYGYTF.

The CDR3 loop reads CASSSGQGSYEQYV. In DNA form, the CDR3 reads TGTGCCAGCAGTTCTGGACAGGGGTCCTACGAGCAGTACGTC. The chain carries TRBV28 and TRBJ2-7; 9 nucleotides match TRBD1. Germline V gene lookup returns CDR1 MDHEN and CDR2 SYDVKM. This CDR3 is built from 14 residues. J was trimmed by 1 base and V by 4 bases; bases with no gene match: 2.

This clone was counted once. The rearrangement uses TRBV28 and TRBJ2-1, with D possibly matching TRBD1 (5 bases). Germline V gene data show CDR1 as MDHEN and CDR2 as SYDVKM. V was shortened by 6 bases and J by 4 bases, with 13 bases between the two germline ends. This CDR3 spans 14 amino acids. CDR3 protein: CASRPSTDYNEQFF. The CDR3 DNA reads as TGTGCCAGCAGACCATCGACAGATTACAATGAGCAGTTCTTC.

The gene calls are TRBV11-3 and TRBJ2-7, with D possibly being TRBD1 (6 bases). The V and J ends lost 4 bases and 6 bases respectively, with 10 bases between them. Germline V gene data show CDR1 as SGHNT and CDR2 as YENEEA. This CDR3 is 12 amino acids long. CDR3 region: CASSYEGVEQYV. Here the CDR3 DNA reads TGTGCCAGCAGCTATGAGGGGGTCGAGCAGTACGTC.

V is TRBV5-1 and J is TRBJ2-3, with TRBD1 identical over 8 bases. Germline-derived CDR1 and CDR2 are SGHRS and YFSETQ. The J segment lost 8 bases and the V segment lost 1 base, leaving 6 bases of the junction unmatched. The CDR3 runs 14 residues. DNA for the CDR3: TGCGCCAGCAGCTTGACGCAGGGGGCCGGTACGCAGTATTTT. Translated, it gives CASSLTQGAGTQYF.

The rearrangement joins TRBV12-2 to TRBJ2-7; TRBD2 is the table's D call and was not checked against the DNA. TRBV12-2 is reported as a pseudogene. The CDR3 has 14 residues. CDR3 region: CARAGRWGSYEQYV. Here the CDR3 DNA reads TGTGCAAGGGCCGGGAGGTGGGGCTCCTACGAGCAGTACGTC.

This clone was recorded once. The gene calls are TRBV13 and TRBJ1-4, with 10 bases fitting TRBD1. The junction had 6 bases not matched to a gene; V was cut back by 5 bases and J by 6 bases. There are 15 residues in the CDR3. The germline gives CDR1 PRHDT, CDR2 FYEKMQ (reference sequence). CDR3 bases: TGTGCCAGCAGCAACCTTGGACAGGGGGATGAAAAACTGTTTTTT. Protein: CASSNLGQGDEKLFF.

V is TRBV5-1 and J is TRBJ1-4, with D perhaps TRBD1 (5 bases). Germline V gives CDR1 SGHRS, CDR2 YFSETQ. The ends were cut back, 4 bases at V and 5 bases at J, with 12 bases in the middle. The CDR3 is made up of 14 amino acids. CDR3: CASSPGLRNEKLFF. The DNA for the CDR3 is TGCGCCAGCAGCCCGGGACTGAGAAATGAAAAACTGTTTTTT.

The chain joins TRBV28 to TRBJ2-1; D possibly corresponds to TRBD2 (7 bases). Germline V gene sequence: CDR1 MDHEN, CDR2 SYDVKM. CDR3 size: 16 residues. V gave up 7 bases and J gave up 2 bases, with 18 bases separating them. The CDR3 protein is CASTTARGAPYNEQFF. CDR3 bases: TGTGCCAGCACCACGGCCCGGGGGGCCCCCTACAATGAGCAGTTCTTC.

This clone appeared a few times. The chain has TRBV19 and TRBJ1-1; 7 nucleotides line up with TRBD1. J lost 5 bases, V lost 5 bases, and 5 bases had no gene match. The V gene's germline CDR1 is LNHDA and CDR2 SQIVND (reference sequence). The CDR3 runs 13 residues. The CDR3 reads CASSYRGGTEAFF. DNA of the CDR3: TGTGCCAGTAGTTACAGGGGTGGGACTGAAGCTTTCTTT.

The chain employs TRBV28 and TRBJ2-7; 9 bases map to TRBD1. V lost 5 bases, J lost 5 bases, and 4 bases stayed unmatched. Germline CDR1 is MDHEN and CDR2 is SYDVKM. The CDR3 is 13 amino acids. The CDR3 DNA is TGTGCCAGCAGTGGACAGGGGCTCGACGAGCAGTACGTC. Residues: CASSGQGLDEQYV.

This sequence joins TRBV6-1 and TRBJ2-3, with D possibly matching TRBD1 (6 bases). Trimming took 2 bases from V and 1 from J, leaving 7 bases between them. The germline CDR1 and CDR2 sequences are MNHNS and SASEGT. The CDR3 length is 14 residues. CDR3 DNA sequence: TGTGCCAGCAGTGAAAGGACAGGCACAGATACGCAGTATTTT. It yields the protein CASSERTGTDTQYF.

This clone was detected only a few times. The chain is built from TRBV19 and TRBJ1-3; tentatively, D is TRBD1 (5 bases). V dropped 10 bases and J dropped 0 bases, with 16 bases sitting between them. Germline loops: CDR1 LNHDA, CDR2 SQIVND (reference sequence). This CDR3 is built from 15 residues. CDR3 sequence (DNA): TGTGCCACCTCGAATGGACAACTCTCTGGAAACACCATATATTTT. It encodes CATSNGQLSGNTIYF.

This clone was counted between two and nine times. The chain employs TRBV5-6 and TRBJ1-6, with D hard to call. Germline values: CDR1 SGHDT, CDR2 YYEEEE. The V gene lost 0 bases and the J gene lost 10 bases, with 14 bases spanning the gap. CDR3 size: 15 residues. CDR3 amino acids: CASSLDSRFLSPLHF. CDR3 in DNA: TGTGCCAGCAGCTTGGACTCTCGATTCCTCTCACCCCTCCACTTT.